The 27 T cell receptor beta chains listed next were all sequenced from one sample in a study of tumor and adjacent non-tumor tissue in lung cancer. TCRbeta libraries were built with three rounds of nested PCR, modified from ARM-PCR. MiXCR, run by TCRdb on the multiplex PCR reads, gives a single entry per CDR3 protein. Among about 98,000 distinct CDR3 sequences, 80% were seen once, and the ten largest hold more than 30%. This sample's RNA came from whole unsorted tissue. Distant lung tissue was collected more than 3 cm away from the tumor edge. Sequenced sample: distant non-tumor lung tissue. Receptors were obtained from a man aged 60-69 years with small cell lung cancer.

This clonotype was seen many times. This sequence joins TRBV5-6 and TRBJ2-5, with D hard to call. Trimming pared 4 bases from V and 0 bases from J, leaving 10 bases between. The germline V gene has CDR1 SGHDT and CDR2 YYEEEE. The CDR3 is 14 residues long. DNA for the CDR3: TGTGCCAGCAGCCCTGAGGAAGACCAAGAGACCCAGTACTTC. This encodes CASSPEEDQETQYF.

The chain combines TRBV6-5 with TRBJ2-2, with a possible D match to TRBD2 (5 bases). Trimming shortened V by 8 bases and J by 17 bases, and 30 bases separated the two germline ends. The CDR3 extends over 15 amino acids. Germline V gene lookup returns CDR1 MNHEY and CDR2 SVGAGI. CDR3 sequence: CASSPVLRPPGNCFF. CDR3 nucleotides: TGTGCCAGCTCCCCAGTATTGAGGCCACCGGGGAACTGTTTTTTT.

With regard to this clonotype: This sequence may be a read error, since a much larger clone differs from it by one base. A read error is likely, as this CDR3 ends without the conserved phenylalanine or tryptophan. V usage is TRBV20-1 and J usage is TRBJ1-1; 7 bases map to TRBD1. The CDR3 consists of 14 residues. V shed 3 bases and J 2 bases; nucleotides not matched to a gene: 6. Per germline, CDR1 DFQATT and CDR2 SNEGSKA (reference sequence). CDR3 bases: TGCAGTGCTAGGCCTGGGACAGTCAACACTGAAGCTTTCATT. Residues: CSARPGTVNTEAFI.

On this clonotype: This sequence may be a read error, since a much larger clone differs from it by one base. The chain has TRBV30 and TRBJ2-1; possible D gene TRBD2, 5 bases. Deletions cut 4 bases from V and 9 bases from J, with 16 bases between. The V gene's germline CDR1 is GTSNPN and CDR2 SVGIG (reference sequence). This CDR3 has 13 amino acids. For the CDR3, the DNA is TGTGCCTGGAAGACAACTAGGTCCGGTGAGCAGTTCTTC. This codes for CAWKTTRSGEQFF.

To note about this clonotype: Because it lacks the conserved phenylalanine or tryptophan at the end, this CDR3 is likely a read error. The CDR3 region is CATSSGLGDSPLHI. For the CDR3, the DNA is TGTGCCACCAGTTCGGGATTGGGGGATTCACCCCTCCACATT. The V call is TRBV6-6, the J call TRBJ1-6, with D tentatively TRBD1 (5 bases). Germline V gene lookup returns CDR1 MNHNY and CDR2 SVGAGI (reference sequence). This CDR3 spans 14 amino acids.

Comment on this clonotype: The limits of the CDR3 on the DNA are not certain, so only TCRdb's listed CDR3 is given. CDR3: CASSFGGGADERYF. The V gene is TRBV12-3 or TRBV12-4, the J gene TRBJ2-7; no DNA check was done on the table's D call, TRBD1. Ends included, the CDR3 has 14 residues.

This clonotype was seen many times. This chain links TRBV6-1 with TRBJ2-3; D is unclear. The germline V and J ends were trimmed by 6 bases and 4 bases, with 8 bases remaining between them. Germline V CDR1 and CDR2: MNHNS, SASEGT. The CDR3 is made up of 12 amino acids. The DNA for the CDR3 is TGTGCCAGCAGCTTCACTCCAGATACGCAGTATTTT. This gives the protein CASSFTPDTQYF.

This clonotype was recorded once. Sequence at one end of the junction differs from germline and may be a read error. The V call is TRBV11-2, the J call TRBJ2-1; 7 bases are a match to TRBD2. CDR1 is SGHAT, CDR2 FQNNGV, per germline. The CDR3 is 15 residues long. DNA for the CDR3: TGTACCAGCAGCTTAGATCGTCTAGCGGTAGTGAAGCAGTTCTTC. Translating it yields CTSSLDRLAVVKQFF.

The V gene is TRBV11-2, the J gene TRBJ2-6; TRBD1 aligns across 7 bases. The germline CDR1 and CDR2 sequences are SGHAT and FQNNGV. The J segment lost 6 bases and the V segment lost 7 bases, leaving 12 bases of the junction unmatched. The CDR3 is 16 amino acids. CDR3 protein: CASNSQGVAVANVLTF. CDR3 DNA: TGTGCCAGCAACTCCCAGGGGGTGGCTGTGGCCAACGTCCTGACTTTC.

The chain has TRBV19 and TRBJ2-2; 9 bases line up with TRBD1. In germline, CDR1 is LNHDA, CDR2 SQIVND (reference sequence). The CDR3 consists of 15 residues. Unmatched junction bases numbered 10, after V lost 7 bases and J lost 7 bases. CDR3 coding DNA: TGTGCCAGTATGCAACGGGACAGGGACAGCGGGGAGCTGTTTTTT. The encoded protein is CASMQRDRDSGELFF.

About this clonotype: At one of its ends the junction is not consistent with the germline gene, which may arise from a read error. This chain uses TRBV13 with TRBJ2-1, with a weak D call TRBD2 (6 bases). There are 15 residues in the CDR3. Germline-derived CDR1 and CDR2 are PRHDT and FYEKMQ (reference sequence). Written as DNA, the CDR3 is TGTGCCGGCAGCTTGGGAGGCAACTCCGACTATGAGCAGTTCTTC. It translates to CAGSLGGNSDYEQFF.

This clonotype came up a few times. A much larger clone lies one base from this, so it may be a read error. The chain has TRBV29-1 and TRBJ1-3; TRBD1 might be the D (6 bases). V lost 7 bases and J 4 bases, leaving 29 bases between the germline ends. The germline gives CDR1 SQVTM, CDR2 ANQGSEA. CDR3 length equals 18 residues. CDR3 coding DNA: TGCAGCGCCTCGAGGATAAATAAGGCAGGGGAGGACGGAAACACCATATATTTT. Amino acids: CSASRINKAGEDGNTIYF.

This chain links TRBV11-2 with TRBJ2-3; 9 bases are a match to TRBD2. Losses at the gene ends were 6 bases for V and 3 bases for J; bases not matched to a gene: 10. This CDR3 spans 16 amino acids. The germline CDR1 and CDR2 sequences are SGHAT and FQNNGV. The CDR3 DNA sequence: TGTGCCAGCAGTCCAGTGGCGGGAGGGGAAACAGATACGCAGTATTTT. This sequence encodes CASSPVAGGETDTQYF.

Comment on this clonotype: Germline is not matched at one junction end, which may reflect a read error. The chain uses TRBV4-2 and TRBJ2-1; 7 nucleotides align to TRBD2. Germline V gives CDR1 LGHNA, CDR2 YNFKEQ. This CDR3 comprises 17 residues. The CDR3 region is CASSQGRRSGNGNGQFF. CDR3 sequence (DNA): TGTGCCAGCAGCCAAGGCCGTCGAAGCGGGAATGGTAATGGGCAGTTCTTC.

Comment on this clonotype: Sequence at one end of the junction differs from germline and may be a read error. The chain joins TRBV29-1 to TRBJ2-3, with D perhaps TRBD1 (6 bases). This CDR3 spans 15 amino acids. Looked up from germline, CDR1 is SQVTM and CDR2 is ANQGSEA. This chain's CDR3 is CSVEVRRRGIDTEYF. The CDR3 bases are TGCAGCGTTGAAGTACGTCGCAGGGGCATAGATACGGAGTATTTT.

V usage is TRBV6-1 and J usage is TRBJ2-7; D call uncertain. Germline loops: CDR1 MNHNS, CDR2 SASEGT. V was cut by 10 bases and J by 1 base, with 11 bases left in between. The CDR3 has 12 residues. CDR3 sequence: CAIRRVSYEQYF. CDR3 coding DNA: TGTGCCATCCGGAGAGTATCCTACGAGCAGTACTTC.

About this clonotype itself: Relative to the germline gene, one junction end is altered; a read error may explain this. The chain uses TRBV12-5 and TRBJ2-2, with 7 bases identical to TRBD1. CDR1 LGHNT and CDR2 FRNRAP come from the germline V gene. The CDR3 has 13 residues. CDR3 sequence (DNA): TGTGCTGCCTGGGACAGAATCACCGGGGAACTGTTTTTT. As protein: CAAWDRITGELFF.

As concerns this clonotype: Without the conserved terminal phenylalanine or tryptophan, this CDR3 likely stems from a read error. The gene calls are TRBV20-1 and TRBJ2-1; D is perhaps TRBD1 (6 bases). CDR3 length: 15 amino acids. Trimming removed 0 bases from V and 4 bases from J, with 13 bases in between. Germline CDR1 and CDR2: DFQATT and SNEGSKA (reference sequence). The CDR3 protein is CSARDNAGVYNEQFL. The CDR3 nucleotides read TGCAGTGCTAGAGATAACGCAGGGGTTTACAATGAGCAGTTCCTC.

Worth noting for this clonotype: The junction departs from germline at one end; a sequencing error may be responsible. The chain is built from TRBV20-1 and TRBJ2-1; 9 bases match TRBD2. CDR1 is DFQATT, CDR2 SNEGSKA, per germline (reference sequence). The CDR3 runs to 19 residues. The CDR3 DNA is TGCAGTGTTAGAGCACGGGGAATGGCGGGAGGGCCTGGGCTGAATGAGCAGTTCTTC. Translating gives CSVRARGMAGGPGLNEQFF.

In the case of this clonotype: One junction end does not reproduce the germline sequence, and a read error may be involved. The chain couples TRBV29-1 to TRBJ2-1; 7 bases align to TRBD2. This CDR3 comprises 15 residues. Germline CDR1 reads SQVTM; CDR2 reads ANQGSEA. The CDR3 sequence is CSVELAGNPYNEDLF. In nucleotides, the CDR3 is TGCAGCGTTGAATTAGCGGGCAATCCCTACAATGAGGATCTCTTC.

This clonotype occurred many times. The chain recombines TRBV12-3 or TRBV12-4 with TRBJ1-4, with D hard to call. V lost 5 bases, J lost 7 bases, and 11 bases lay in between. The CDR3 has 13 amino acids. Here the CDR3 DNA reads TGTGCCAGCAGTCACGGTCAGAGTGAAAAACTGTTTTTT. As protein: CASSHGQSEKLFF.

This clonotype was counted many times. The chain is built from TRBV5-1 and TRBJ2-1; no clear D gene. This CDR3 is 16 amino acids long. Germline assignment: CDR1 SGHRS and CDR2 YFSETQ. Trimming left V 0 bases short and J 0 bases short, with 10 bases between. The CDR3 DNA sequence: TGCGCCAGCAGCTTGGGTGCGGCTACCTCCTACAATGAGCAGTTCTTC. Residues: CASSLGAATSYNEQFF.

Of note for this clonotype: The final CDR3 position lacks the conserved phenylalanine or tryptophan, pointing to a likely read error. The rearrangement uses TRBV12-3 or TRBV12-4 and TRBJ1-1; possible D gene TRBD1, 5 bases. This CDR3 contains 13 residues. The CDR3 region has the DNA TGTGACCGCAGCTGGACACTAAACACTGAAGCTTTCCTT. This codes for CDRSWTLNTEAFL.

Details on this clonotype: Mismatch with germline at one junction end may stem from a read error. V is TRBV4-2 and J is TRBJ2-4, with unresolved D. Germline V gives CDR1 LGHNA, CDR2 YNFKEQ. This CDR3 comprises 13 residues. In DNA, the CDR3 is TGTGCCAGTAGCCCAGAAGAGGAAAACACTCAGTACTTC. Translated: CASSPEEENTQYF.

This chain links TRBV29-1 with TRBJ2-1; D is undetermined. Per germline, CDR1 SQVTM and CDR2 ANQGSEA. V was trimmed by 1 base and J by 0 bases, leaving 13 bases between them. The CDR3 has 16 amino acids. The CDR3 is CSVEAGSPNSYNEQFF. The CDR3 DNA follows: TGCAGCGTTGAAGCGGGCTCCCCCAACTCCTACAATGAGCAGTTCTTC.

Comment on this clonotype: This may come from a read error, since a much larger clone is one base off. V usage is TRBV28 and J usage is TRBJ2-7; tentatively, D is TRBD1 (5 bases). There are 14 residues in the CDR3. From germline, CDR1 is MDHEN and CDR2 SYDVKM. Trimming removed 11 bases at V and 5 bases at J, with 22 bases between. DNA of the CDR3: TGTGCCTGCATTAGGGGAACAGAGAGGCACGAGCAGTACTTC. Translation: CACIRGTERHEQYF.

This clonotype was observed once. The junction and the germline gene differ at one end; a read error may be behind it. The chain is built from TRBV6-1 and TRBJ1-1, with D maybe TRBD1 (6 bases). From germline, CDR1 is MNHNS and CDR2 SASEGT. This CDR3 has 14 amino acids. Written as DNA, the CDR3 is TGTGCCAGCAATGAAAAGGGGGGAAGGACTCAAGTTTTCTTT. This codes for CASNEKGGRTQVFF.